These T cell receptor beta chains were read from a single sample in a study of Graves' ophthalmopathy and Graves' hyperthyroidism. From the multiplex PCR reads, TCRdb called clonotypes with MiXCR, one entry per CDR3 protein. Here the sample spans 660,000 or so distinct CDR3 sequences, over 40% being singletons. The sequenced sample consisted of peripheral blood. All receptors come from an adult man with Graves' ophthalmopathy. Both conserved end residues are part of each CDR3. The order of the fields is V gene, clone size, CDR3 protein. The size field is filled for only some rows; it gives once, few, many or a size class.

v_call: TRBV11-2
clone_size: -
cdr3_aa: CASSPDDGGFYGYTF

v_call: TRBV7-2
clone_size: many
cdr3_aa: CASSLVAPGGPGNTIYF

v_call: TRBV6-1
clone_size: -
cdr3_aa: CASSPLRDGPYEQYF

v_call: TRBV6-1
clone_size: few
cdr3_aa: CASSVRVLLYEQYF

v_call: TRBV2
clone_size: -
cdr3_aa: CASSEIGLNTGELFF

v_call: TRBV5-1
clone_size: few
cdr3_aa: CASSFGLGNTEAFF

v_call: TRBV7-9
clone_size: many
cdr3_aa: CASSLVGTDYGYTF

v_call: TRBV4-3
clone_size: -
cdr3_aa: CASSQSGGAGGTQYF

v_call: TRBV27
clone_size: -
cdr3_aa: CASSLSTGAGETQYF

v_call: TRBV7-3
clone_size: -
cdr3_aa: CASSLNGGQGSSYGYTF

v_call: TRBV19
clone_size: many
cdr3_aa: CATRLASQETQYF

v_call: TRBV7-9
clone_size: many
cdr3_aa: CASSLQGITETQYF

v_call: TRBV19
clone_size: few
cdr3_aa: CASSTQGARETQYF

v_call: TRBV7-9
clone_size: -
cdr3_aa: CASSFLEGSSSYEQYF

v_call: TRBV9
clone_size: -
cdr3_aa: CTSSSGTSGGNTIYF

v_call: TRBV5-1
clone_size: -
cdr3_aa: CASSLAGAAGTEAFF

v_call: TRBV7-3
clone_size: few
cdr3_aa: CASSQDRPEDPYEQYF

v_call: TRBV20-1
clone_size: many
cdr3_aa: CSARDQINRGTQYF

v_call: TRBV7-9
clone_size: many
cdr3_aa: CASSPTGVGTGELFF

v_call: TRBV20-1
clone_size: few
cdr3_aa: CSAPGTGLTLRTNTEAFF

v_call: TRBV5-1
clone_size: many
cdr3_aa: CASSLATAHSGANVLTF

v_call: TRBV7-9
clone_size: -
cdr3_aa: CASSLITGHTGAFF

v_call: TRBV25-1
clone_size: -
cdr3_aa: CATSGEQGIIGGYTF

v_call: TRBV18
clone_size: -
cdr3_aa: CASSTGEEETQYF

v_call: TRBV5-8
clone_size: many
cdr3_aa: CASSWAVNSPLHF

v_call: TRBV7-8
clone_size: many
cdr3_aa: CASTPGRAGELFF

v_call: TRBV11-2
clone_size: many
cdr3_aa: CASARTGRETQYF

v_call: TRBV4-2
clone_size: -
cdr3_aa: CASSQDWEIYGYTF

v_call: TRBV2
clone_size: -
cdr3_aa: CASSDSTGAGNTIYF

v_call: TRBV10-3
clone_size: -
cdr3_aa: CAISGQLYGYTF

v_call: TRBV25-1
clone_size: -
cdr3_aa: CASSFRVGGVYYNEQFF

v_call: TRBV20-1
clone_size: many
cdr3_aa: CSARGTGYPNTIYF

v_call: TRBV2
clone_size: many
cdr3_aa: CASSETDGDYGYTF

v_call: TRBV9
clone_size: -
cdr3_aa: CASSPPYGQGQNTGELFF

v_call: TRBV19
clone_size: many
cdr3_aa: CASSMTGWNTEAFF

v_call: TRBV20-1
clone_size: -
cdr3_aa: CSARDQDRTGSEQYF

v_call: TRBV5-1
clone_size: many
cdr3_aa: CASSLSRGDGYTF

v_call: TRBV30
clone_size: -
cdr3_aa: CAWSVTANTEAFF

v_call: TRBV29-1
clone_size: -
cdr3_aa: CSYSGDYSNSPLHF

v_call: TRBV10-3
clone_size: few
cdr3_aa: CAISRQGDTGELFF

v_call: TRBV7-2
clone_size: many
cdr3_aa: CASSKTGVGSGNTIYF

v_call: TRBV19
clone_size: once
cdr3_aa: CASMVAFNTGELFF

v_call: TRBV30
clone_size: -
cdr3_aa: CAWSPGSVNNQPQHF

v_call: TRBV6-5
clone_size: few
cdr3_aa: CASSLTGTSNYGYTF

v_call: TRBV5-1
clone_size: few
cdr3_aa: CASSTRTGGFLTEAFF

v_call: TRBV19
clone_size: -
cdr3_aa: CASRRATHTGELFF

v_call: TRBV7-8
clone_size: many
cdr3_aa: CASSLLSGGNTGELFF

v_call: TRBV30
clone_size: -
cdr3_aa: CACPREGADYEQYF